This record covers a single T cell receptor beta chain. The germline V gene encodes CDR1 SGDLS and CDR2 YYNGEE. The V gene lost 2 bases and the J gene lost 5 bases, with 13 bases spanning the gap. There are 14 residues in the CDR3. This sample is part of a study of shared clonotypes between healthy human individuals. The assay was immunoSEQ multiplex PCR, and TCRdb's table has in-frame clones only and misses some. The repertoire holds fewer than 600,000 clones, with approximately 79% as singletons. V gene TRBV9 combines with J gene TRBJ2-5; D possibly uses TRBD1 or TRBD2 (6 bases each). Sample: PBMCs. The sequence derives from a woman aged 40 to 49 in good health. Some clones in this sample may be carry-over from other donors' samples. CDR3 sequence reads: CASSVAGEVETQYF. The CDR3 DNA reads TGTGCCAGCAGCGTTGCAGGGGAGGTGGAGACCCAGTACTTC.